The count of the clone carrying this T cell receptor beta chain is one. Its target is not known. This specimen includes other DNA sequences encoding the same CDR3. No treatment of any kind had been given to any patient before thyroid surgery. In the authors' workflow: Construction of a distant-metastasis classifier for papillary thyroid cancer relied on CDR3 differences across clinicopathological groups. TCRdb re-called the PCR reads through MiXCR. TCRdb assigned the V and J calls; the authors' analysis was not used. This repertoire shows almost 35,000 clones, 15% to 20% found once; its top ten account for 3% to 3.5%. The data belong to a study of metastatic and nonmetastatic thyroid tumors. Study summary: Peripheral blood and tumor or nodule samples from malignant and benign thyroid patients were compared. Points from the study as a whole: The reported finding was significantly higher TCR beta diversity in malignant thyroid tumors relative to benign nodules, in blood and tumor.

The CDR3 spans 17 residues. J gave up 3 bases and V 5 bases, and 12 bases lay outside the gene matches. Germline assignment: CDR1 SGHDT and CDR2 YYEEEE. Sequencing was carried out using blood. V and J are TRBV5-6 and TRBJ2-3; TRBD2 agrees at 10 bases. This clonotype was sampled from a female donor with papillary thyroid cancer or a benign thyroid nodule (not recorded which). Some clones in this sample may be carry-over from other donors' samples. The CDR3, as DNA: TGTGCCAGCAGAAGGACTAGCGGAGAGCCTAGTACAGATACGCAGTATTTT. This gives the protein CASRRTSGEPSTDTQYF.